This TCR beta chain was sequenced during a study of spatial heterogeneity in lung cancer. About the research overall: Counts of TCR transcripts in tumor regions correlated strongly with a matched bulk RNA-seq T cell module score. The study, taken as a whole, reports: Ubiquitous and regional expanded TCR counts tracked ubiquitous and regional nonsynonymous mutations, respectively. Tracking of tumor mutation counts was seen in expanded intratumoral alpha and beta TCR counts.

The V segment lost 4 bases and the J segment 0 bases; nucleotides outside the gene matches: 16. CDR3 length equals 21 residues. CDR1 and CDR2 (germline): LGHDT, YNNKEL (reference sequence). Time point in this sample: sample taken at primary tumor resection. This clonotype occurred a few times. The antigen remains unidentified. TCRdb reprocessed the 5' RACE reads with MiXCR, giving one entry per CDR3 protein. The profile covers more than 10,000 distinct CDR3 sequences, with under 6.5% appearing a single time and about 35% taken by the ten largest. The clonotype comes from a male donor with early-stage non-small cell lung cancer. The V call is TRBV3-1, the J call TRBJ2-3; 13 bases line up with TRBD2. The material sequenced was lung tumor tissue, taken at surgery. The CDR3 region is CASSPHGLAGEYPTSTDTQYF. Here the CDR3 DNA reads TGTGCCAGCAGCCCCCACGGACTAGCGGGGGAGTACCCAACTAGCACAGATACGCAGTATTTT.